This T cell receptor beta chain was recorded in a study of blood T cell repertoires in COVID-19. Study context: The study drew acute and convalescent COVID-19 samples from the United States, Italy and Spain. PBMCs, B-cell-depleted T cells, or T cells were the source of the cDNA or gDNA that made up the material.

In terms of age and location, participants ranged from about 18 to 89 years and lived in 24 US areas. Authors' processing steps: Reference gene primer amplification in the assay estimated nucleated cell counts. Sequencing used immunoSEQ multiplex PCR; TCRdb keeps in-frame clones, though not all of them. The V and J calls and clone size are taken from that table; D and trimming were inferred from the DNA. The table shows approximately 330,000 clones, with approximately 86% occurring only once. Germline V gene data show CDR1 as LGHNA and CDR2 as YNFKEQ. Germline trimming cut 3 bases from V and 7 bases from J; bases unmatched to any gene: 7. This CDR3 spans 14 amino acids.

The chain combines TRBV4-2 with TRBJ2-5; TRBD2 aligns across 8 bases. The clonotype originates from a woman in her thirties or forties with acute COVID-19. Source material: PBMCs or T cells enriched from blood (not recorded which). The CDR3 nucleotides are TGTGCCAGCAGCCAGAAGGGACTAGGCGGGACCCAGTACTTC. Its translation: CASSQKGLGGTQYF.